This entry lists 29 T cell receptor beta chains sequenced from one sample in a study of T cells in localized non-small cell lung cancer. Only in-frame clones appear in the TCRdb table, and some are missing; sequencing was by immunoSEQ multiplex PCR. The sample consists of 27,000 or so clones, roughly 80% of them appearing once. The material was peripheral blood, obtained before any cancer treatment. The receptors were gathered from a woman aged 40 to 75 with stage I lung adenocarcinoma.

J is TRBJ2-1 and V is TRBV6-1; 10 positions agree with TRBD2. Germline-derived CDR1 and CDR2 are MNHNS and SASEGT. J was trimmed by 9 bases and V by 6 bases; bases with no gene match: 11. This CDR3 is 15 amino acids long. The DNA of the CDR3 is TGTGCCAGCAGCTCATACGAGCGGGGGGGCACTGAGCAGTTCTTC. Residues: CASSSYERGGTEQFF.

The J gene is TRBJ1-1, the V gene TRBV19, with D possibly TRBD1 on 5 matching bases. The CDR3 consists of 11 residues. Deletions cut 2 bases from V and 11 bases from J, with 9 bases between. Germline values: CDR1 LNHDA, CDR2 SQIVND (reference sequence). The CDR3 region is CASSIMGRAFF. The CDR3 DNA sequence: TGTGCCAGTAGTATAATGGGGCGGGCTTTCTTT.

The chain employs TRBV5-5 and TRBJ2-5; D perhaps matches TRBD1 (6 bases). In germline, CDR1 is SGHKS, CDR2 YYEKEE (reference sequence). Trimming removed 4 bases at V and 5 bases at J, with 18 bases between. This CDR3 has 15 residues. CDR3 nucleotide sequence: TGTGCCAGCAGCCCAGAGACAGGAGGTACGGAGACCCAGTACTTC. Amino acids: CASSPETGGTETQYF. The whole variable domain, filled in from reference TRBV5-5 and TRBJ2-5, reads DAGVTQSPTHLIKTRGQQVTLRCSPISGHKSVSWYQQVLGQGPQFIFQYYEKEERGRGNFPDRFSARQFPNYSSELNVNALLLGDSALYLCASSPETGGTETQYFGPGTRLLVL.

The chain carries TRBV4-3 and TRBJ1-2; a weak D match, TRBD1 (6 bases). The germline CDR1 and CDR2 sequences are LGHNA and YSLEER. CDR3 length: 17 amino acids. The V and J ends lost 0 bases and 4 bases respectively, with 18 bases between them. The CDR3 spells CASSQDGRGVMFYGYTF. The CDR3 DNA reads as TGCGCCAGCAGCCAAGATGGAAGGGGGGTGATGTTCTATGGCTACACCTTC.

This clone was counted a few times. The CDR3 sequence is CAWGAYREYTEAFF. CDR3 nucleotides: TGTGCCTGGGGTGCATACAGGGAATACACTGAAGCTTTCTTT. This chain uses TRBV30 with TRBJ1-1; TRBD1 might be the D (6 bases). Germline V gene sequence: CDR1 GTSNPN, CDR2 SVGIG (reference sequence). CDR3 length: 14 amino acids. V lost 5 bases, J lost 3 bases, and 16 bases lay in between.

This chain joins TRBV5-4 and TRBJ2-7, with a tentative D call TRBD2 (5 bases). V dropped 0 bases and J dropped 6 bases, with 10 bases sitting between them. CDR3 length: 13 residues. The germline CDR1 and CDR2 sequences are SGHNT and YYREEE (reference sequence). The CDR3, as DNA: TGTGCCAGCAGCTTGGTGGGCGCGGGCGAGCAGTACTTC. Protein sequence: CASSLVGAGEQYF.

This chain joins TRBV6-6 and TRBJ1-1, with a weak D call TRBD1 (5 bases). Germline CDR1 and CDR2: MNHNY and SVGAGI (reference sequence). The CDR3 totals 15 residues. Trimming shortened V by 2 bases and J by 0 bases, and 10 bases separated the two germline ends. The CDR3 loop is CASSYRGAMNTEAFF. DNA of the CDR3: TGTGCCAGCAGTTACAGGGGAGCTATGAACACTGAAGCTTTCTTT.

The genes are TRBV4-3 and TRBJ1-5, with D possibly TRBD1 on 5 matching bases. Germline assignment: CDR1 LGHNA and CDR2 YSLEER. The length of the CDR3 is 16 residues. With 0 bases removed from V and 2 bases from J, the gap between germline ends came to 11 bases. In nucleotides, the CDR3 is TGCGCCAGCAGCCAAGACTTGGGGGAGGGCAATCAGCCCCAGCATTTT. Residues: CASSQDLGEGNQPQHF.

CDR3 amino acids: CASSQGKTEAFF. For the CDR3, the DNA is TGCGCCAGCAGCCAAGGTAAAACTGAAGCTTTCTTT. V and J are TRBV4-3 and TRBJ1-1; no definite D call. The CDR3 sequence is 12 residues long. V shed 1 base and J shed 5 bases, with 5 bases lying between them. Germline values: CDR1 LGHNA, CDR2 YSLEER.

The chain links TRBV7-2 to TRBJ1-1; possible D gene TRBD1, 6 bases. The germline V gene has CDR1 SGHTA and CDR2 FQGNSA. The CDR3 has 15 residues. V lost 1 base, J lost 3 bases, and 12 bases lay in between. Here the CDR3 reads CASSLDGGRDTEAFF. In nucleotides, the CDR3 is TGTGCCAGCAGCTTAGACGGGGGCCGGGACACTGAAGCTTTCTTT.

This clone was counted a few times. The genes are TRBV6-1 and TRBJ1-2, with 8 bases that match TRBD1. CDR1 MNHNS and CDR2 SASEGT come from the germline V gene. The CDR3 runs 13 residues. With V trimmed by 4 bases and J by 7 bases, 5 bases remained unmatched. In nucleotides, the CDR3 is TGTGCCAGCAGTGCCAGGACAGGGCTTGGCTACACCTTC. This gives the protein CASSARTGLGYTF.

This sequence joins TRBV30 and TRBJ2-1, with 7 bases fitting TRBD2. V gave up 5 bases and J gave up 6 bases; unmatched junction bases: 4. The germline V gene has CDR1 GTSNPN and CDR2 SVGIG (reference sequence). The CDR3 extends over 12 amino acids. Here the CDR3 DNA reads TGTGCCTGGGGGAGGGCCCGCAATGAGCAGTTCTTC. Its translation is CAWGRARNEQFF.

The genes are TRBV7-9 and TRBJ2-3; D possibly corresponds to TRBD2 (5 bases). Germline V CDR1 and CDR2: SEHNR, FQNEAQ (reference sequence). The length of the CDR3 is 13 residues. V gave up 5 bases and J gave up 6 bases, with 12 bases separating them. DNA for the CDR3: TGTGCCAGCAGCCTAACTAGGCTCGATACGCAGTATTTT. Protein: CASSLTRLDTQYF.

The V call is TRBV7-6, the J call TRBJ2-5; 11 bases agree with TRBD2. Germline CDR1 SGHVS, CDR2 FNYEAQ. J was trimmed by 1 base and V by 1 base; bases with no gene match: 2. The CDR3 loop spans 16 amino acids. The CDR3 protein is CASSLGGTSGQETQYF. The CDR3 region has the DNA TGTGCCAGCAGCTTAGGGGGGACTAGCGGCCAAGAGACCCAGTACTTC.

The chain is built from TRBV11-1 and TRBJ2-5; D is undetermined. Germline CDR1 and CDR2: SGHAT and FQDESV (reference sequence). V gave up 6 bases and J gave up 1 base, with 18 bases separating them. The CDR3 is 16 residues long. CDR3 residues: CASSSRVARLQETQYF. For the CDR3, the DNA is TGTGCCAGCAGTTCCCGGGTGGCACGTCTCCAAGAGACCCAGTACTTC.

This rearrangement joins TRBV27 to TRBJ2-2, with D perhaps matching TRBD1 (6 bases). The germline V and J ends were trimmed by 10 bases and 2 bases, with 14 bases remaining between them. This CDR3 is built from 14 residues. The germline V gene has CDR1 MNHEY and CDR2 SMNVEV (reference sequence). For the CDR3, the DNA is TGTGCCACCAGACAGGCCCCTAACACCGGGGAGCTGTTTTTT. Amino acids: CATRQAPNTGELFF.

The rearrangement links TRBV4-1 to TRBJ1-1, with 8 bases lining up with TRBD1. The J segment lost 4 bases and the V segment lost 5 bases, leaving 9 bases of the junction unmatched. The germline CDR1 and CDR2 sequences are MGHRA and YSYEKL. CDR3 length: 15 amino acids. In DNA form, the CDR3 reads TGCGCCAGCAGCTCGACACAGGGGGGAAGCACTGAAGCTTTCTTT. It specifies CASSSTQGGSTEAFF.

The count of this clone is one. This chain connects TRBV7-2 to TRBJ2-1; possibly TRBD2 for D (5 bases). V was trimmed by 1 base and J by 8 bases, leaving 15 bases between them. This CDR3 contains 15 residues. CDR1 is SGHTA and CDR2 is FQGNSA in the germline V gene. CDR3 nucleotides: TGTGCCAGCAGCTTAGAGGGTTTCCTCGGGGATGAGCAGTTCTTC. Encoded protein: CASSLEGFLGDEQFF. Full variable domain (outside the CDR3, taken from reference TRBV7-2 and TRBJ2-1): GAGVSQSPSNKVTEKGKDVELRCDPISGHTALYWYRQSLGQGLEFLIYFQGNSAPDKSGLPSDRFSAERTGGSVSTLTIQRTQQEDSAVYLCASSLEGFLGDEQFFGPGTRLTVL.

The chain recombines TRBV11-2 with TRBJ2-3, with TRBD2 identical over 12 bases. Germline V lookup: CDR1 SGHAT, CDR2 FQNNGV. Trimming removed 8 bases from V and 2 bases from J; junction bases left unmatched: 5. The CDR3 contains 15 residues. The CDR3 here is CASRGLAGHTDTQYF. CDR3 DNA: TGTGCCAGCCGCGGACTAGCGGGGCACACAGATACGCAGTATTTT.

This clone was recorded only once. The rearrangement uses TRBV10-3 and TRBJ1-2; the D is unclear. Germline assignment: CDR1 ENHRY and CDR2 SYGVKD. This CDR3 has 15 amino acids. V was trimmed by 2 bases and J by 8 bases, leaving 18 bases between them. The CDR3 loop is CAISEGEAGLRGYTF. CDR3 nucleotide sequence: TGTGCCATCAGTGAGGGAGAGGCCGGCCTTCGAGGCTACACCTTC.

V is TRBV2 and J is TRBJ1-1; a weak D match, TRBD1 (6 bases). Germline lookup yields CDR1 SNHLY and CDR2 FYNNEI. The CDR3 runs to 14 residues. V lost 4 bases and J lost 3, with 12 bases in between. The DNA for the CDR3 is TGTGCCAGCAGTGGACAGGTGGCGGACACTGAAGCTTTCTTT. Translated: CASSGQVADTEAFF.

Written as DNA, the CDR3 is TGTGCCAGTAGTATAGTAGGGACGTTTTATGGCTACACCTTC. Translation: CASSIVGTFYGYTF. This chain uses TRBV19 with TRBJ1-2; TRBD1 is a possible D gene (5 bases). This CDR3 has 14 amino acids. Germline V gene lookup returns CDR1 LNHDA and CDR2 SQIVND (reference sequence). Trimming cost V 1 base and J 5 bases, with 11 bases left between them.

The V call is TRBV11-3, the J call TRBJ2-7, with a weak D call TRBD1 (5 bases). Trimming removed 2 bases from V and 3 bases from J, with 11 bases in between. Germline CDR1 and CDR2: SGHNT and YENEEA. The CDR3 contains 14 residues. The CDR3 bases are TGTGCCAGCAGCTTACAGGGCTGGAACTACGAGCAGTACTTC. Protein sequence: CASSLQGWNYEQYF.

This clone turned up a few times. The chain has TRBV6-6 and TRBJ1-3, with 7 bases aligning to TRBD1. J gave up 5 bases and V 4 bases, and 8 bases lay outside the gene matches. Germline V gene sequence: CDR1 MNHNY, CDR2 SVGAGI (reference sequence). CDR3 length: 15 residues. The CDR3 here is CASSSNRGTRNTIYF. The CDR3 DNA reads TGTGCCAGCAGTTCTAACAGGGGAACTAGAAACACCATATATTTT.

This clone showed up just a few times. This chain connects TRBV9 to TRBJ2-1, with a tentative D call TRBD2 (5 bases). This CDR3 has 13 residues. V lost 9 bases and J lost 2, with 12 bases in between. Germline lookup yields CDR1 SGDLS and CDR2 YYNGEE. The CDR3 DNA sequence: TGTGCCACCCCCCCCGGGACCTACAATGAGCAGTTCTTC. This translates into CATPPGTYNEQFF.

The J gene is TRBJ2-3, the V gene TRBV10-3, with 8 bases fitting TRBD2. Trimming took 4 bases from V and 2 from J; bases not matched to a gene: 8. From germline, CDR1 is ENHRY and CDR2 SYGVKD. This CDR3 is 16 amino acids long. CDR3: CAISVNGGATTDTQYF. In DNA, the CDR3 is TGTGCCATCAGTGTTAACGGGGGGGCCACCACAGATACGCAGTATTTT.

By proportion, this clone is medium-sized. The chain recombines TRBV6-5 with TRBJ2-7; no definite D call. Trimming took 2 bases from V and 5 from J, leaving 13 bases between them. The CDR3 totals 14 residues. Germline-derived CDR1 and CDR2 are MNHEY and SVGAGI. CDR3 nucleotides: TGTGCCAGCAGTTACGGAAGGGATTGGAACGAGCAGTACTTC. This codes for CASSYGRDWNEQYF.

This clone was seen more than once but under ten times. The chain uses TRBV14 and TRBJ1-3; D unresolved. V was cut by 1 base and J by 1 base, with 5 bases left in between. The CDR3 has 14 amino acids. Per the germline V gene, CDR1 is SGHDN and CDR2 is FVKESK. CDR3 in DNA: TGTGCCAGCAGCCAAGGCGGATCTGGAAACACCATATATTTT. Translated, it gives CASSQGGSGNTIYF.

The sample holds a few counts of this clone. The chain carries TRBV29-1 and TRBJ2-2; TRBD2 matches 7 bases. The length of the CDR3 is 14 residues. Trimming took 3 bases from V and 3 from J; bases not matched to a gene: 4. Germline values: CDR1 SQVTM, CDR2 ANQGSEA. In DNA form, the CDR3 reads TGCAGCGTTGAGGGGGGGATTGACACCGGGGAGCTGTTTTTT. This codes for CSVEGGIDTGELFF.